The present TCR beta chain was sequenced within a study of blood T cells in healthy people across ages (dated by TCRdb to between 2014 and 2017). Background on the whole study: Template switching captured roughly one uniquely barcoded TCR beta cDNA molecule per two T cells in model experiments. Using deep sequencing normalized with unique cDNA molecular identifiers, the study measured how TCR beta repertoire diversity changes with age. Two additional independent replicas of 1 million unique cDNA reads from the same blood draw were analyzed for two donors (one aged 18 to 30 and one aged 80 or older). To avoid experimental bias, donors of different ages were distributed randomly across sequencing lanes. The donors were split into four age groups: young (average around 15 years), middle-aged (over 35), aged (around 67) and long-lived (approximately 89).

The roughly 37 donors, aged roughly 6 to 100 years, were systemically healthy Caucasian individuals from Russia. Around 9.9 milliliters of peripheral blood were collected from each donor into EDTA-treated Vacutainer tubes. Ficoll-Paque density-gradient centrifugation was used to isolate PBMCs, with at least 6 million per sample. Trizol reagent was used to extract total RNA from the PBMCs, yielding at least 6 micrograms per sample. For every donor, flow cytometry on a PBMC aliquot measured the percentage of naive CD45RAhigh/CD27high T cells. The method was 5' RACE. The sequencer was an Illumina HiSeq 2500. A second 7 to 11 cycle PCR used a sample-barcoded 5' primer and a J-beta primer mix. A template-switch 5' adaptor carrying 12 random nucleotides introduced a unique molecular identifier onto each TCR beta cDNA molecule. Each sample yielded at least 3 million CDR3-containing paired-end reads. First-strand cDNA was synthesized from all RNA with the Mint cDNA synthesis kit, primed by a TRBC-specific oligonucleotide. All cDNA was treated with uracil-DNA glycosylase and then went through a first 18-cycle PCR with the universal primers M1SS and BC2_uni_R. In the authors' own workflow: Normalization of each sample was performed by random selection of 1 million high-quality reads, each carrying a distinct molecular identifier. Reads with shared molecular identifiers were discarded instead of being binned into consensus sequences. MiTCR, with a Q25 quality threshold and the strictest error-elimination algorithm, was used for CDR3 identification, clonotype clustering and error correction. A nonparametric unseen species model with Euler transformation was used to estimate a lower bound on total TCR beta diversity. The raw public reads went through TCRdb reprocessing: fastp at Q25, MiXCR clone calling, in-frame beta chains kept. Identical CDR3 protein sequences are pooled into one entry, listed with their most common genes and DNA. The V and J calls follow TCRdb's processing rather than the paper's. The sample profile shows about 970,000 distinct CDR3 sequences; 51% of them were found once. The ten largest make up about a fifth of the sample.

Turning to this clonotype: Its cognate antigen has yet to be identified. Per-base qualities were not stored, and no clone one base away is much larger.

Summary of the overall study and its limitations: Compared with the aged group, more naive CD4+ T cells, fewer expanded clones and increased TCR diversity were shown by the long-lived group, suggesting age selection. Donor CMV infection status was unknown, potentially confounding age-related changes in expanded clonotypes. Estimates of total diversity based on one million sequenced T cells were regarded as lower bounds and as underestimates. Observed TCR beta diversity correlated strongly with the percentage of naive T cells measured by flow cytometry. As age increased, observed TCR beta diversity per million T cells dropped in a roughly linear way, and a significant reduction was already evident by age about 40. Since profiling was done on bulk unsorted PBMCs, naive and antigen-experienced compartments could not be conclusively compared.

From a lookup of the germline V gene, CDR1 and CDR2 are SGHTA and FQGNSA. Counted from cysteine to phenylalanine, this CDR3 has 14 amino acids. Just the 42-base CDR3 DNA is kept, in frame starting at base 1. V and J lose 6 bases and 6 bases, and a span of 15 bases separates them. Sequencing used blood. The TCR originated in a woman aged 55-75 years in good health. The rearrangement combines TRBV7-2 with TRBJ2-1; 5 matching bases give a weak D call of TRBD1. The DNA sequence is given as TGTGCCAGCAGTCCCCCAGGGTTGTGCAATGAGCAGTTCTTC. Translated, it gives CASSPPGLCNEQFF.